The present T cell receptor beta chain was sequenced within a study of T-cell reconstitution after alpha-beta-depleted transplantation in children. Regarding the study as a whole: Diversity and T-cell counts at one year after transplant derived mostly from new T cells.

The CDR3 is made up of 11 amino acids. Germline loops: CDR1 SNHLY, CDR2 FYNNEI. V was pared by 1 base and J by 3 bases, with 1 base between. During its preparation, the TCRbeta library received unique molecular identifiers. From the PCR reads, TCRdb called clonotypes with MiXCR, one entry per CDR3 protein. There are more than 400,000 distinct CDR3 sequences in the sample; around 10% occur only once, and 13% to 15% lies in the top ten. This clonotype was recorded at least ten times. Its antigen is currently unknown. The rearrangement links TRBV2 to TRBJ2-7; D unresolved. The receptor was isolated from a female patient between 2 and 15 years old who had a stem cell transplant for aplastic anemia, so the T cells may come from the graft donor. The sample in question was PBMCs, mostly from graft donor cells, obtained 180 days after TCRalphabeta/CD19-depleted stem cell transplant. The CDR3 bases are TGTGCCAGCAGTGAAGGCTACGAGCAGTACTTC. Translating it yields CASSEGYEQYF. Full variable domain (remainder filled in from reference TRBV2 and TRBJ2-7): EPEVTQTPSHQVTQMGQEVILRCVPISNHLYFYWYRQILGQKVEFLVSFYNNEISEKSEIFDDQFSVERPDGSNFTLKIRSTKLEDSAMYFCASSEGYEQYFGPGTRLTVT.